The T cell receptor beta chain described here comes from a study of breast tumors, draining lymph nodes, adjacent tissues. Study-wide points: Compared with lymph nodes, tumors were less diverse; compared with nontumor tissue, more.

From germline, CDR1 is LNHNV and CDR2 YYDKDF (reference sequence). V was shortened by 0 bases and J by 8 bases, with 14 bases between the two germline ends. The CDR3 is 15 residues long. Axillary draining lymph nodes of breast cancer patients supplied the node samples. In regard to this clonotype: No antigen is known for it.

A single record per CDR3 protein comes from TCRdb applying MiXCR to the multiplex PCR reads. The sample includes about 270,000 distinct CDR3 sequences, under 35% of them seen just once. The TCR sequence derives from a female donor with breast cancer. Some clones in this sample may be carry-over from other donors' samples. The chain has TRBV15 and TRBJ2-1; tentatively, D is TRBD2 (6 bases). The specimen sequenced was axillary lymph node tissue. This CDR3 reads CATSRERGLYDEQFF. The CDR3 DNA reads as TGTGCCACCAGCAGAGAGCGGGGACTTTACGATGAGCAGTTCTTC.